This TCR beta chain was profiled in a study of shared clonotypes between healthy human individuals. This clone was observed a single time. Assay: immunoSEQ multiplex PCR; the TCRdb copy retains only in-frame clones and omits some. Of some 500,000 clones listed, 90% to 96% are singletons. The V end was cut by 0 bases, the J end by 7 bases, with 6 bases between. Germline CDR1 is SGHAT and CDR2 is FQNNGV. The length of the CDR3 is 13 residues. V gene TRBV11-2 combines with J gene TRBJ2-2; the D is unclear. This TCR was sampled from a woman aged 25 to 39 in good health. The material sequenced was naive CD4+ T cells sorted from blood. Subset noted: CD45RA+ positively selected. CDR3 nucleotide sequence: TGTGCCAGCAGCTTAGATTTGGTCGGGGAGCTGTTTTTT. Translation: CASSLDLVGELFF.